This T cell receptor beta chain was captured in a study of CD8 T cells in Susac syndrome. CDR1 LNHDA and CDR2 SQIVND come from the germline V gene (reference sequence). The CDR3 covers 15 residues. V was clipped by 5 bases and J by 3 bases, with 17 bases between them. About 0.45 to 1 ug RNA was reverse transcribed with random hexamers. MiXCR, applied by TCRdb to the immunoSEQ multiplex PCR reads, yields one record per CDR3 protein. The sample holds about 160,000 distinct CDR3 sequences, roughly 94% seen once. The chain joins TRBV19 to TRBJ2-7; D may be TRBD1 or TRBD2 (7 bases each). Specimen: CD4+ T cells from PBMCs. The TCR comes from a human donor in good health. The CDR3 DNA reads TGTGCCAGTAGTGCCCCAGGGGGGGCTATCTACGAGCAGTACTTC. Translating gives CASSAPGGAIYEQYF. Based on the CDR3 plus reference TRBV19 and TRBJ2-7, the full variable domain is DGGITQSPKYLFRKEGQNVTLSCEQNLNHDAMYWYRQDPGQGLRLIYYSQIVNDFQKGDIAEGYSVSREKKESFPLTVTSAQKNPTAFYLCASSAPGGAIYEQYFGPGTRLTVT.